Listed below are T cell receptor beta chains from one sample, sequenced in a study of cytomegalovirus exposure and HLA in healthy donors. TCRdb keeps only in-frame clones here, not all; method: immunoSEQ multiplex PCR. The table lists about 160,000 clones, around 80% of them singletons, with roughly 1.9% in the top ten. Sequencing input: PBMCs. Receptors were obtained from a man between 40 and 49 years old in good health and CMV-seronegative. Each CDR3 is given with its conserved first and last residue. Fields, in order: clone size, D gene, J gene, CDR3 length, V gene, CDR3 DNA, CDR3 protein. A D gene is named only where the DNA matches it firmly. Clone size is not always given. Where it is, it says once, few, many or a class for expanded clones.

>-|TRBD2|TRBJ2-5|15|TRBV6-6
TGTGCCAGCGGGGGGGCGGGAGGGGGGGCAGAGACCCAGTACTTC
CASGGAGGGAETQYF
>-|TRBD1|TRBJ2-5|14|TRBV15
TGTGCCACCAGCAGAGAACAGGGGCCGGAGACCCAGTACTTC
CATSREQGPETQYF
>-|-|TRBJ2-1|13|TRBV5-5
TGTGCCAGCAGCTTGAGTCTATACAATGAGCAGTTCTTC
CASSLSLYNEQFF
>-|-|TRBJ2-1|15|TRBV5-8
TGTGCCAGCAGGCGGGGAAGGGGTACATTCAATGAGCAGTTCTTC
CASRRGRGTFNEQFF
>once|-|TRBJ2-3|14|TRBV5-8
TGTGCCAGCAGCTTGACCGGGAGCACAGATACGCAGTATTTT
CASSLTGSTDTQYF
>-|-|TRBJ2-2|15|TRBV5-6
TGTGCCAGTAGCTTGGTTGGCAGAAACACCGGGGAGCTGTTTTTT
CASSLVGRNTGELFF
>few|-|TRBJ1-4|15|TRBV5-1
TGCGCCAGCAGCTTGAGGGGGATGGCTAATGAAAAACTGTTTTTT
CASSLRGMANEKLFF
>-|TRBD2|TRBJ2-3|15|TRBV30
TGTGCCTGGAGTCGACTAGCGGTGGGCACAGATACGCAGTATTTT
CAWSRLAVGTDTQYF
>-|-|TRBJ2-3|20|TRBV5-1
TGCGCCAGCAGCTCCGCGATGAAAGGCGGGATTGCACCTAGCACAGATACGCAGTATTTT
CASSSAMKGGIAPSTDTQYF
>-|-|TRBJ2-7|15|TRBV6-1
TGTGCCAGCAGTGACATACGGGAGAGCTCCTACGAGCAGTACTTC
CASSDIRESSYEQYF
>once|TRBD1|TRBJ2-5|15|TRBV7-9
TGTGCCAGCAGCCACCTGGACAGGTACCAAGAGACCCAGTACTTC
CASSHLDRYQETQYF
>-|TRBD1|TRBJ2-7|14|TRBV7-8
TGTGCCAGCAGCTTCCCGTATGAGGGGGCAGAGCAGTACTTC
CASSFPYEGAEQYF
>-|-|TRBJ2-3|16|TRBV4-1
TGCGCCAGCAGCCATCAACGCGGGGGCAGCACAGATACGCAGTATTTT
CASSHQRGGSTDTQYF
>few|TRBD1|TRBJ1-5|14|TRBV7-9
TGTACCAGCAGCTTCAGCCAGGGGGCTCAGCCCCAGCATTTT
CTSSFSQGAQPQHF
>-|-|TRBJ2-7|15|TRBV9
TGTGCCAGCAGCGTAGGTGCCCCCGAGTCCTACGAGCAGTACTTC
CASSVGAPESYEQYF
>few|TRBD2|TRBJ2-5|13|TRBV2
TGTGCCAGCAGGGGAGGGGCCGCAGAGACCCAGTACTTC
CASRGGAAETQYF
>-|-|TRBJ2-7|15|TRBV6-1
TGTGCCAGCAGTGAAACCGTACTTTCGTCCTACGAGCAGTACTTC
CASSETVLSSYEQYF
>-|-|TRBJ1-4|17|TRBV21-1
TGTGCCAGCAGCAAAGTGGGGCGGGGACAGTTTAATGAAAAACTGTTTTTT
CASSKVGRGQFNEKLFF
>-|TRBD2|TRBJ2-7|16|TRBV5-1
TGCGCCAGCAGCTCGGGGATAGCGGGAAGTCCCTACGAGCAGTACTTC
CASSSGIAGSPYEQYF
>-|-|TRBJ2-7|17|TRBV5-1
TGCGCCAGCAGCTTGGACGCCAGGGTAACGGAACCACGCGAGCAGTACTTC
CASSLDARVTEPREQYF
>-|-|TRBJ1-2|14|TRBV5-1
TGCGCCAGCAGCGGGCCGGAGGAGGGTTATGGCTACACCTTC
CASSGPEEGYGYTF
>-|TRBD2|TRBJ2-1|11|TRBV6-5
TGTGCCAGCAATGCGGGAGTAGAGCAGTTCTTC
CASNAGVEQFF
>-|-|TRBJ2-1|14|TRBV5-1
TGCGCCAGCAGCTTGGTCGGAGGTTCCAATGAGCAGTTCTTC
CASSLVGGSNEQFF
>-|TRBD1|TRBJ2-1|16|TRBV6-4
TGTGCCAGCAGTGCCCACCGGGACAGGGCGAACAATGAGCAGTTCTTC
CASSAHRDRANNEQFF
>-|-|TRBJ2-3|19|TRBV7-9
TGTGCCAGCAGCCCTCCCCGAGGTCTTAACCCGTCTAGCACAGATACGCAGTATTTT
CASSPPRGLNPSSTDTQYF
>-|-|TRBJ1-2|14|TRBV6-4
TGTGCCAGCAGCGCCCAAGAGGGTAGCTATGGCTACACCTTC
CASSAQEGSYGYTF
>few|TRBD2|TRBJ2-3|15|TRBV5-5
TGTGCCAGCAGCCCGGGACTAGCGGGAGAGTATACGCAGTATTTT
CASSPGLAGEYTQYF
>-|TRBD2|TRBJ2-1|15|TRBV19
TGTGCCAGTAGTATGAAATCGGGACTAAACAATGAGCAGTTCTTC
CASSMKSGLNNEQFF
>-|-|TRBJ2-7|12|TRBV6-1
TGTGCCAGCAGTTCAAACCGCGTGGAGCAGTACTTC
CASSSNRVEQYF
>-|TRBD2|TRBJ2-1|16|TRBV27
TGTGCCAGCAATTCCGGCACTAGCGGGGGATACAATGAGCAGTTCTTC
CASNSGTSGGYNEQFF
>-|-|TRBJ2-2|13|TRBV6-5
TGTGCCAGCAGTGACAGTGTCACCGGGGAGCTGTTTTTT
CASSDSVTGELFF
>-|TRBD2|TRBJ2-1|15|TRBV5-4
TGTGCCAGCAGCTTGCGGAGCGGGAGACGGAATGAGCAGTTCTTC
CASSLRSGRRNEQFF
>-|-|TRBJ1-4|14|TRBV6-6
TGTGCCAGCAGTTACGGGGCGGTGGGGGAAAAACTGTTTTTT
CASSYGAVGEKLFF
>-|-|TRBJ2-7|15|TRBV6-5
TGTGCCAGCAGTTACTCGATTGGGGGAGGCGACGAGCAGTACTTC
CASSYSIGGGDEQYF
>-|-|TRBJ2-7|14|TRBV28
TGTGCCAGCAGTTTGGCCGGGGAATCCTACGAGCAGTACTTC
CASSLAGESYEQYF
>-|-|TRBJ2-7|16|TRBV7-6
TGTGCCAGCAGCCCAGATCCCACTAGCTTCTCCTACGAGCGGTACTTC
CASSPDPTSFSYERYF
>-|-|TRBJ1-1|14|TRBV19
TGTGCCAGTAGTTCGGGGGTGAGCATCACTGAAGCTTTCTTT
CASSSGVSITEAFF
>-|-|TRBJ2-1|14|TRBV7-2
TGTGCCAGCAGCTTAAACCGAGGTTACAATGAGCAGTTCTTC
CASSLNRGYNEQFF
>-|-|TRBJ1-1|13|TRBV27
TGTGCCAGCAGTCTACAGTCGAACACTGAAGCTTTCTTT
CASSLQSNTEAFF
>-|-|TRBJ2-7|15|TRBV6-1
TGTGCCAGCAGTGAACTCTTGGGGCCCGCCTACGAGCAGTACTTC
CASSELLGPAYEQYF
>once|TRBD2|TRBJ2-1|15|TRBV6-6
TGTGCCAGCAGTTCCGGGAGGGCCCCCTACAATGAGCAGTTCTTC
CASSSGRAPYNEQFF
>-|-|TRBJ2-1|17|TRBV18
TGTGCCAGCTCACCGTCGTGGGGCCAGCCTGGGGGGAATGAGCAGTTCTTC
CASSPSWGQPGGNEQFF
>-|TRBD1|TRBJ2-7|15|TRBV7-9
TGTTCCAGCAGCTCGACAGGGGCCAGCTCCTACGAGCAGTACTTC
CSSSSTGASSYEQYF
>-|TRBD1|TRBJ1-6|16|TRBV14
TGTGCCAGCAGCCGGACAGGGGGTCCGATTAATTCACCCCTCCACTTT
CASSRTGGPINSPLHF
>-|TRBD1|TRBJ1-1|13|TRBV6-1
TGTGCCGGGGCCAGACAGGGGCGGCCTGAAGCTTTCTTT
CAGARQGRPEAFF
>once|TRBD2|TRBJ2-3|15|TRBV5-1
TGCGCCAGCAGGTTAGCGGGAGGTGCTCCAGATACGCAGTATTTT
CASRLAGGAPDTQYF
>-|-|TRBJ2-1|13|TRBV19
TGTGCCAGTAGTATAGTTTCCCGCGATGAGCAGTTCTTC
CASSIVSRDEQFF
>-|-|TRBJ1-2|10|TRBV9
TGTGCCACGGGGGAGTATGGCTACACCTTC
CATGEYGYTF
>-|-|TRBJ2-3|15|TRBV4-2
TGTGCCAGCAGCCAAGATTGGAGCGGGACAGATACGCAGTATTTT
CASSQDWSGTDTQYF
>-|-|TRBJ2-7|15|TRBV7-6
TGTGCCAGCAGCTTTGAGGGTTCCCGCTCCTACGAGCAGTACTTC
CASSFEGSRSYEQYF
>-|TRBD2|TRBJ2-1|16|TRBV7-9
TGTGCCAGCAGCGCCCAAACTAGCGGACACTACAATGAGCAGTTCTTC
CASSAQTSGHYNEQFF
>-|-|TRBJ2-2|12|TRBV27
TGTGCCAGCAAGAGGCCGGCCGGGGAGCTGTTTTTT
CASKRPAGELFF
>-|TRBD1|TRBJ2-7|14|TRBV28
TGTGCCAGCAGTACCCTGGGGGCAGGGGGCGAGCAGTACTTC
CASSTLGAGGEQYF
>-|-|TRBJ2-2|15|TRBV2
TGTGCCAGCAGACGGGACACACTTAACACCGGGGAGCTGTTTTTT
CASRRDTLNTGELFF
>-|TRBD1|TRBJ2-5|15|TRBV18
TGTGCCAGCTCACCAGATTCCGACAGGGTAGAGACCCAGTACTTC
CASSPDSDRVETQYF